The clone carrying this T cell receptor (beta chain) was picked up one time. The sample originates from a study of blood T cell repertoires in COVID-19. Study summary: Italy, Spain and the United States were the sources of the convalescent and acute COVID-19 samples. Sources were T cells, B-cell-depleted T cells, or PBMCs; the material itself was cDNA or gDNA.

Recovered status applied to Cohort 3 donors who had two consecutive negative PCRs. It also applied to those with clearance or with symptom resolution. Germline V CDR1 and CDR2: LNHDA, SQIVND (reference sequence). This CDR3 is built from 14 residues. The trim removed 6 bases at V and 3 bases at J, leaving 7 bases unmatched. The table came from immunoSEQ multiplex PCR; TCRdb's copy has only in-frame clones and leaves some out. The sample includes over 250,000 clones, approximately 86% of them seen just once. Sequencing was performed on PBMCs or T cells enriched from blood (not recorded which). This chain connects TRBV19 to TRBJ1-2; 7 positions agree with TRBD1. This clonotype was obtained from a woman aged 18 to 35 who had recovered from COVID-19. For the CDR3, the DNA is TGTGCCAGTAGGCCCGACAGGGCTGACTATGGCTACACCTTC. This gives the protein CASRPDRADYGYTF.